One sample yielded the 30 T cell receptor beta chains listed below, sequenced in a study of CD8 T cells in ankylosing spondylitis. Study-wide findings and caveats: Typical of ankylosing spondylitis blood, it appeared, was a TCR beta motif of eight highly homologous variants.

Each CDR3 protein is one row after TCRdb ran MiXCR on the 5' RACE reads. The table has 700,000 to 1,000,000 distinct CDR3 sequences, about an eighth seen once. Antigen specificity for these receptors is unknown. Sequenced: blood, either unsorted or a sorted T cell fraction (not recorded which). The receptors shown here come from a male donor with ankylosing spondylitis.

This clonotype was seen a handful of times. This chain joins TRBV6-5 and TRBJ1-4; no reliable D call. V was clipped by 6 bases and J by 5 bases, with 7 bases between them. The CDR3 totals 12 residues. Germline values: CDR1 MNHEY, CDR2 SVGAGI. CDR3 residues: CASRRRNEKLFF. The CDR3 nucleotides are TGTGCCAGCAGACGGAGAAATGAAAAACTGTTTTTT.

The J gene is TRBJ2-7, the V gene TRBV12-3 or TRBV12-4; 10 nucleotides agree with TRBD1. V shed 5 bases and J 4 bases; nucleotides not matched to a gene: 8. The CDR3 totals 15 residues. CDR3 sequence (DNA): TGTGCCAGCAGTACTGACAGGGGGCTTCCTTACGAGCAGTACTTC. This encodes CASSTDRGLPYEQYF.

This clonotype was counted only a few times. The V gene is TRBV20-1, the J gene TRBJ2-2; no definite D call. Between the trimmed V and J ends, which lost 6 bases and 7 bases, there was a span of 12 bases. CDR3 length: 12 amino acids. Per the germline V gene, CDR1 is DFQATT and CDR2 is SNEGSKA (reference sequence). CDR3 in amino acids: CSARMWSGELFF. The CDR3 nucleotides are TGCAGTGCCAGGATGTGGAGCGGGGAGCTGTTTTTT.

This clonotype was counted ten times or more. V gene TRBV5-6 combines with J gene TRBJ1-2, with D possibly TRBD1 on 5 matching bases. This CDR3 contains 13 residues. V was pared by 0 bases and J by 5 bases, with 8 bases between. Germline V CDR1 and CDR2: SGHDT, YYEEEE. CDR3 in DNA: TGTGCCAGCAGCTTGGGACAGCGTTATGGCTACACCTTC. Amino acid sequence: CASSLGQRYGYTF.

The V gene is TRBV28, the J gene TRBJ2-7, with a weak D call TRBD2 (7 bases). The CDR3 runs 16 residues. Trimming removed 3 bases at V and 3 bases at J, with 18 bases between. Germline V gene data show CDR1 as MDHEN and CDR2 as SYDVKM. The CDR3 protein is CASSLGGTLPIYEQYF. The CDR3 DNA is TGTGCCAGCAGTTTGGGGGGGACACTGCCCATCTACGAGCAGTACTTC. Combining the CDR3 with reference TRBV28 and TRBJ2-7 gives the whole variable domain DVKVTQSSRYLVKRTGEKVFLECVQDMDHENMFWYRQDPGLGLRLIYFSYDVKMKEKGDIPEGYSVSREKKERFSLILESASTNQTSMYLCASSLGGTLPIYEQYFGPGTRLTVT.

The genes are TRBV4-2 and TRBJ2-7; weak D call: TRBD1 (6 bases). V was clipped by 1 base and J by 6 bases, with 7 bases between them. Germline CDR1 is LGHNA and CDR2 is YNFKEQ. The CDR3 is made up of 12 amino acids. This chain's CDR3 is CASSQAGVEQYF. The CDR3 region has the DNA TGTGCCAGCAGCCAAGCAGGGGTCGAGCAGTACTTC.

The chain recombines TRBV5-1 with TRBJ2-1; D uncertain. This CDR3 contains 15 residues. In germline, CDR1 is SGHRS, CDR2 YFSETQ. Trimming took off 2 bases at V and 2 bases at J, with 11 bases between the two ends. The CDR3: CASSLPRLTYNEQFF. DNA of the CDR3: TGCGCCAGCAGCTTACCCCGTTTAACCTACAATGAGCAGTTCTTC.

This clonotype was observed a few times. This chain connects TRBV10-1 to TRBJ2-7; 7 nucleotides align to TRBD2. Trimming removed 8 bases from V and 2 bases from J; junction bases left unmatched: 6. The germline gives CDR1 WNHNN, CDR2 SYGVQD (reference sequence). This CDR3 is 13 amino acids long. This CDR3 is CASSRLAAYEQYF. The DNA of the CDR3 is TGCGCCAGCTCAAGGCTAGCGGCCTACGAGCAGTACTTC.

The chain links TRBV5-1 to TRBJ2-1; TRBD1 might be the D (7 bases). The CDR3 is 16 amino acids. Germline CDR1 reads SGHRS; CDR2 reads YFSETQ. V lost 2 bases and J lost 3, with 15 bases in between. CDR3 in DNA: TGCGCCAGCAGCTTCACAGGGGACTCATACTACAATGAGCAGTTCTTC. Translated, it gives CASSFTGDSYYNEQFF.

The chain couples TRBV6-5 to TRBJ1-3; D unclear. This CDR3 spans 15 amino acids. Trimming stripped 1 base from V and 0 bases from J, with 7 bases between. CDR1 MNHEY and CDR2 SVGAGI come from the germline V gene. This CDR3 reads CASSYLQRSGNTIYF. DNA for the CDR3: TGTGCCAGCAGTTACTTGCAGCGCTCTGGAAACACCATATATTTT.

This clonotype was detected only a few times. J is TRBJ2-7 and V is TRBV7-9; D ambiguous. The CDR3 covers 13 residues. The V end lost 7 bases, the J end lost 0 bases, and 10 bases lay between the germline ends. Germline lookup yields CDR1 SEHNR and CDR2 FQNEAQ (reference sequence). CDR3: CASTAPSSYEQYF. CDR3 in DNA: TGTGCCAGCACCGCTCCCAGCTCCTACGAGCAGTACTTC.

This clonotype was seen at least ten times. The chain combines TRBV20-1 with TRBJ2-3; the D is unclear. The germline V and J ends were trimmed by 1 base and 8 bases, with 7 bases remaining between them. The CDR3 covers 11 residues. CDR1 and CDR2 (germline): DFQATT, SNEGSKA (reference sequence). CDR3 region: CSARVSTTQYF. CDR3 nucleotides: TGCAGTGCTAGAGTCAGCACTACGCAGTATTTT.

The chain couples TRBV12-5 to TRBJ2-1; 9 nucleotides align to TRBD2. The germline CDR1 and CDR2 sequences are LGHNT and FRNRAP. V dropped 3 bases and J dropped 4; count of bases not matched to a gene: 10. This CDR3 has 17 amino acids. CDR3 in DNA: TGTGCTAGTGGTTTTCGAGCAAGCGGGAGGTTTTACAATGAGCAGTTCTTC. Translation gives CASGFRASGRFYNEQFF.

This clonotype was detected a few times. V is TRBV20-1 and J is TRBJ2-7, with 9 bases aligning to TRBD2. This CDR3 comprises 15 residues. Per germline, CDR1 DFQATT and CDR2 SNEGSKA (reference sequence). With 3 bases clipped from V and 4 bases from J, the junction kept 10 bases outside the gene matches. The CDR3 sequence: CSASALASGKYEQYF. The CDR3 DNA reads TGCAGTGCTAGTGCCCTGGCTAGCGGGAAATACGAGCAGTACTTC.

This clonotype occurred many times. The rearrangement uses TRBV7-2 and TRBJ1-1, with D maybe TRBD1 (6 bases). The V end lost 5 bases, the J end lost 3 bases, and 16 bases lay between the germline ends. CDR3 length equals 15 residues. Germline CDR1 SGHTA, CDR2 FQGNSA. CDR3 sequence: CASSGRGARDTEAFF. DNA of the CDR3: TGTGCCAGCAGCGGGAGGGGGGCGAGGGACACTGAAGCTTTCTTT.

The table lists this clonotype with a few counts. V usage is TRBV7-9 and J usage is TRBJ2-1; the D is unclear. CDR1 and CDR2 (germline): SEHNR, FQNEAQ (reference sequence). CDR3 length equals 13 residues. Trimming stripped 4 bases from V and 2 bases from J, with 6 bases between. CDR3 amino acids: CASSSSPYNEQFF. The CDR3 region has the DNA TGTGCCAGCAGCTCATCCCCCTACAATGAGCAGTTCTTC.

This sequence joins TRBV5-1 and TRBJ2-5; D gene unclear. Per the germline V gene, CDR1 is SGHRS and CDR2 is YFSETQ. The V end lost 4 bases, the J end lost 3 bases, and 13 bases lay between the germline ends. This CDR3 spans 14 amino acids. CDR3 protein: CASSTYNSEETQYF. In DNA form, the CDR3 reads TGCGCCAGCAGCACATACAACTCAGAAGAGACCCAGTACTTC.

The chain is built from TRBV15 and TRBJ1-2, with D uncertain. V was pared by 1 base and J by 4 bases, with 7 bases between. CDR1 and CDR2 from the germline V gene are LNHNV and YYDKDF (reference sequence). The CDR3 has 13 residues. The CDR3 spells CATSRGFSYGYTF. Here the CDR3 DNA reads TGTGCCACCAGCAGAGGGTTTAGCTATGGCTACACCTTC.

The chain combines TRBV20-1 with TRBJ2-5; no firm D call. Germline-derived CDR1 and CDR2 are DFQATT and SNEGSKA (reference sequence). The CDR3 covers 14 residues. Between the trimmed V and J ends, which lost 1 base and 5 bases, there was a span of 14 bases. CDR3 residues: CSARATVGRETQYF. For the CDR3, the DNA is TGCAGTGCTAGAGCAACCGTAGGCCGGGAGACCCAGTACTTC.

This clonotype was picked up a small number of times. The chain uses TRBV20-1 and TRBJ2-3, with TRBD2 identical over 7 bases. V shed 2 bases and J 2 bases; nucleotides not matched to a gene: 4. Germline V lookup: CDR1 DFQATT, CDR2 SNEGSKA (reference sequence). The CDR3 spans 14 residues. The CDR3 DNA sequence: TGCAGTGCTAGACTAGCGGATTCCACAGATACGCAGTATTTT. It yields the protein CSARLADSTDTQYF.

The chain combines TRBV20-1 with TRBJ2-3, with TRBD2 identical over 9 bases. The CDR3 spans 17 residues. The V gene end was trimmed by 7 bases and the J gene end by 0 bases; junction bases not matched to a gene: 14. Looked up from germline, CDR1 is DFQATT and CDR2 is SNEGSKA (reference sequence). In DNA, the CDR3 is TGCAGTGGGGCAGGACTAGCGAGACAGCCTAGCACAGATACGCAGTATTTT. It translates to CSGAGLARQPSTDTQYF.

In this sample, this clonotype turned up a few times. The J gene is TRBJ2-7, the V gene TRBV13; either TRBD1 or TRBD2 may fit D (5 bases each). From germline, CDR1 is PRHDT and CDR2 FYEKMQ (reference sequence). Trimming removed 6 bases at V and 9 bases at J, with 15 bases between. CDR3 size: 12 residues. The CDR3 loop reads CASSLRGVRQYF. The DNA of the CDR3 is TGTGCCAGCAGTTTAAGAGGGGTGAGGCAGTACTTC. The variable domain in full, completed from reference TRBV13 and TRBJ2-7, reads AAGVIQSPRHLIKEKRETATLKCYPIPRHDTVYWYQQGPGQDPQFLISFYEKMQSDKGSIPDRFSAQQFSDYHSELNMSSLELGDSALYFCASSLRGVRQYFGPGTRLTVT.

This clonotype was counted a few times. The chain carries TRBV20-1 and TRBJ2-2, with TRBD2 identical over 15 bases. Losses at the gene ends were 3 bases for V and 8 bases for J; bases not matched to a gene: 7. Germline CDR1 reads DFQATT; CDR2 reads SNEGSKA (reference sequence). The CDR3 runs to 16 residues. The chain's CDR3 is CSASGLAGGTAGELFF. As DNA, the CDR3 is TGCAGTGCTAGTGGACTAGCGGGGGGGACAGCTGGGGAGCTGTTTTTT.

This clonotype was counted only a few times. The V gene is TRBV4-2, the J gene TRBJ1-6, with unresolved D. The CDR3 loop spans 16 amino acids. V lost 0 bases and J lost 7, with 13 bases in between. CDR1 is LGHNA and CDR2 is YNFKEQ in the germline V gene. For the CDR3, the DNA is TGTGCCAGCAGCCAAGATGTTTTGGGGAGAAATTCACCCCTCCACTTT. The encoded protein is CASSQDVLGRNSPLHF.

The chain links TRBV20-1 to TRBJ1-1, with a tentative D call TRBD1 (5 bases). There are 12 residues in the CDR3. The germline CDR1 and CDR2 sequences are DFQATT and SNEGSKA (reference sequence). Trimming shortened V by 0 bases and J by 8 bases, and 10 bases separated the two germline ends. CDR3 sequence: CSAREDSQEAFF. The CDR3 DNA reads TGCAGTGCTAGAGAAGACAGCCAAGAAGCTTTCTTT.

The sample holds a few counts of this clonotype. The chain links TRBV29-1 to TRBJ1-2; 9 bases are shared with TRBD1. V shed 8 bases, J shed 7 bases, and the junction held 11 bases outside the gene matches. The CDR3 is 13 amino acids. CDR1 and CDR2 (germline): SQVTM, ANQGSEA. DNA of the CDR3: TGCAGCAGTAAAGGACAGGGGAATTCTGGCTACACCTTC. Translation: CSSKGQGNSGYTF.

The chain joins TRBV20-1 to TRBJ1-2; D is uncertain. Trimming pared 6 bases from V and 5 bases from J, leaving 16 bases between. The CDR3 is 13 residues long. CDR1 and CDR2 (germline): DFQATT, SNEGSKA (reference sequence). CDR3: CSAQVSGLYGYTF. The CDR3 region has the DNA TGCAGTGCCCAGGTTTCCGGATTATATGGCTACACCTTC.

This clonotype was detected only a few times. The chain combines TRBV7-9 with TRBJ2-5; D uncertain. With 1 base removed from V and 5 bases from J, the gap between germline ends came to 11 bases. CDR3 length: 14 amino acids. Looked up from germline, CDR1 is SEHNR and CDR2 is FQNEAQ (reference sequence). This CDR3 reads CASSLGVSGETQYF. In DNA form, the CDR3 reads TGTGCCAGCAGCTTAGGGGTCAGTGGGGAGACCCAGTACTTC.

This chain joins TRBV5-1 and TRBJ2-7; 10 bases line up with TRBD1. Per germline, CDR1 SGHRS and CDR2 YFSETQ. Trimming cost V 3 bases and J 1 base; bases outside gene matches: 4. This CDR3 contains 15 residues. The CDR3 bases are TGCGCCAGCAGCTACCGGACAGGGGGTTCCTACGAGCAGTACTTC. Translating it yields CASSYRTGGSYEQYF.

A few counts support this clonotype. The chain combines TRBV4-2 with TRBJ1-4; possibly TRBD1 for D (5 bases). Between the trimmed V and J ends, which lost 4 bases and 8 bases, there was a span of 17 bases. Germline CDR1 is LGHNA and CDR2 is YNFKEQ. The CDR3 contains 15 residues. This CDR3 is CASSPRDGAGEKLFF. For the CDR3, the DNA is TGTGCCAGCAGCCCTCGGGACGGGGCTGGAGAAAAACTGTTTTTT.